This passage covers 32 T cell receptor beta chains from one sample sequenced in a study of blood T cells in healthy people across ages. The authors ran a second PCR of roughly 6 to 12 cycles using a sample-barcoded 5' primer and a J-beta primer mix. In TCRdb, the 5' RACE reads were re-called with MiXCR into one record per CDR3 protein. The sample has about 730,000 distinct CDR3 sequences, approximately 39% seen once. The sample consisted of blood. Source of these receptors: a woman aged 55 to 70 in good health.

V and J are TRBV20-1 and TRBJ2-1; no reliable D call. Germline assignment: CDR1 DFQATT and CDR2 SNEGSKA (reference sequence). V was clipped by 0 bases and J by 4 bases, with 13 bases between them. CDR3 length: 15 amino acids. In DNA form, the CDR3 reads TGCAGTGCTAGAGATCCCCGTCATGGATACAATGAGCAGTTCTTC. This translates into CSARDPRHGYNEQFF.

This clonotype has more than one count but fewer than ten. This rearrangement joins TRBV12-3 or TRBV12-4 to TRBJ2-3; 11 nucleotides agree with TRBD2. The CDR3 contains 15 residues. The ends lost 6 bases at V and 2 bases at J; junction bases unmatched: 4. The CDR3 loop reads CASSRLAGYTDTQYF. For the CDR3, the DNA is TGTGCCAGCAGCCGACTAGCGGGGTACACAGATACGCAGTATTTT.

The V gene is TRBV10-3, the J gene TRBJ2-2; 7 positions agree with TRBD1. CDR1 and CDR2 from the germline V gene are ENHRY and SYGVKD. The V and J ends lost 7 bases and 6 bases, in that order; junction bases with no gene match: 14. This CDR3 spans 16 amino acids. For the CDR3, the DNA is TGTGCCATCAATGGATCCGGGACAGTTGAGGCCGGGGAGCTGTTTTTT. This codes for CAINGSGTVEAGELFF.

In DNA form, the CDR3 reads TGTGCCAGCAGTTCTGACAGGGGCCGAAACTATGGCTACACCTTC. Its protein product is CASSSDRGRNYGYTF. The chain couples TRBV6-1 to TRBJ1-2; 8 bases line up with TRBD1. After removal of 5 bases from V and 2 bases from J, the junction contained 7 bases not matched to a gene. Germline lookup yields CDR1 MNHNS and CDR2 SASEGT. The CDR3 spans 15 residues.

This sequence joins TRBV9 and TRBJ2-7; 7 bases line up with TRBD2. Per germline, CDR1 SGDLS and CDR2 YYNGEE. Trimming cost V 5 bases and J 5 bases; bases outside gene matches: 16. This CDR3 has 16 amino acids. DNA for the CDR3: TGTGCCAGCAGTCCAGGCCGGCTAGCGGCCCCCGACGAGCAGTACTTC. Amino acids: CASSPGRLAAPDEQYF.

The chain has TRBV7-2 and TRBJ2-2; D possibly corresponds to TRBD2 (5 bases). The CDR3 contains 14 residues. Trimming removed 5 bases at V and 7 bases at J, with 14 bases between. Germline CDR1 and CDR2: SGHTA and FQGNSA. For the CDR3, the DNA is TGTGCCAGCAGCCCCAGTCGGGAAATCGGGGAGCTGTTTTTT. The encoded protein is CASSPSREIGELFF.

The V gene is TRBV3-1, the J gene TRBJ1-2; no definite D call. V lost 0 bases to trimming and J lost 1 base, with 12 bases between them. This CDR3 has 16 amino acids. Looked up from germline, CDR1 is LGHDT and CDR2 is YNNKEL (reference sequence). This chain's CDR3 is CASSQEHSTLNYGYTF. In nucleotides, the CDR3 is TGTGCCAGCAGCCAAGAGCACTCCACCCTTAACTATGGCTACACCTTC.

This clonotype was observed a handful of times. This chain links TRBV6-1 with TRBJ1-1, with D hard to call. From germline, CDR1 is MNHNS and CDR2 SASEGT. Trimming took 4 bases from V and 6 from J, leaving 15 bases between them. The CDR3 totals 14 residues. The chain's CDR3 is CASSARTDGSEAFF. CDR3 coding DNA: TGTGCCAGCAGTGCCCGGACCGACGGGTCTGAAGCTTTCTTT.

V usage is TRBV20-1 and J usage is TRBJ2-7; 12 bases agree with TRBD2. Germline trimming cut 0 bases from V and 6 bases from J; bases unmatched to any gene: 6. This CDR3 contains 15 residues. The germline gives CDR1 DFQATT, CDR2 SNEGSKA (reference sequence). The CDR3 DNA reads as TGCAGTGCTAGAGATGCTAGCGGGAGGGCAGGCGAGCAGTACTTC. This sequence encodes CSARDASGRAGEQYF.

Many counts were recorded for this clonotype. The rearrangement links TRBV7-2 to TRBJ2-1; TRBD2 agrees at 9 bases. Germline loops: CDR1 SGHTA, CDR2 FQGNSA. The CDR3 contains 18 residues. The V and J ends lost 4 bases and 9 bases, in that order; junction bases with no gene match: 19. The CDR3 DNA reads TGTGCCAGCAGCTCTAGAGGACCAGCGGGGGGTCGGGTAGGTGAGCAGTTCTTC. It specifies CASSSRGPAGGRVGEQFF. Based on the CDR3 plus reference TRBV7-2 and TRBJ2-1, the full variable domain is GAGVSQSPSNKVTEKGKDVELRCDPISGHTALYWYRQSLGQGLEFLIYFQGNSAPDKSGLPSDRFSAERTGGSVSTLTIQRTQQEDSAVYLCASSSRGPAGGRVGEQFFGPGTRLTVL.

The J gene is TRBJ1-2, the V gene TRBV3-1; TRBD1 is a possible D gene (6 bases). Germline lookup yields CDR1 LGHDT and CDR2 YNNKEL (reference sequence). The V and J ends lost 4 bases and 4 bases respectively, with 10 bases between them. The CDR3 has 13 residues. The CDR3 nucleotides read TGTGCCAGCAGCCCCCAACAGGGCTATGGCTACACCTTC. This translates into CASSPQQGYGYTF.

This clonotype has a handful of counts. The chain recombines TRBV5-1 with TRBJ2-7, with D tentatively TRBD1 or TRBD2 (5 bases each). V was pared by 1 base and J by 7 bases, with 15 bases between. CDR1 and CDR2 (germline): SGHRS, YFSETQ. This CDR3 contains 14 residues. CDR3: CASSLPGTSEEQYF. The CDR3 nucleotides are TGCGCCAGCAGCTTGCCCGGGACGTCGGAGGAGCAGTACTTC.

The chain is built from TRBV7-2 and TRBJ1-2; D is unresolved. In germline, CDR1 is SGHTA, CDR2 FQGNSA. Deletions cut 5 bases from V and 3 bases from J, with 19 bases between. This CDR3 has 16 amino acids. The DNA for the CDR3 is TGTGCCAGCAGCCCCCCCGGAGGGTTTAGGCACTATGGCTACACCTTC. It translates to CASSPPGGFRHYGYTF.

This clonotype was observed at least ten times. The chain links TRBV29-1 to TRBJ2-7; D is ambiguous. CDR1 is SQVTM, CDR2 ANQGSEA, per germline. V was cut by 1 base and J by 6 bases, with 13 bases left in between. CDR3 length: 13 residues. CDR3: CSVEGEGNGEQYF. The CDR3 DNA sequence: TGCAGCGTTGAAGGGGAAGGCAACGGCGAGCAGTACTTC.

This clonotype was counted a single time. A much bigger clone sits one base away, suggesting this may be a read error. The V and J genes are TRBV3-1 and TRBJ2-2; D possibly corresponds to TRBD2 (6 bases). CDR1 is LGHDT and CDR2 is YNNKEL in the germline V gene (reference sequence). CDR3 size: 16 residues. The CDR3 coding sequence is TGTGCCAGCAGCCAAGTGAGGGGAGGTAATACCGTGGAGCTGTTTTTT. This sequence encodes CASSQVRGGNTVELFF.

J is TRBJ1-5 and V is TRBV2; D unclear. Germline assignment: CDR1 SNHLY and CDR2 FYNNEI. This CDR3 comprises 13 residues. V lost 6 bases to trimming and J lost 7 bases, with 13 bases between them. CDR3 in DNA: TGTGCCAGCAGGCTGCAGGAGGAGCAGCCCCAGCATTTT. Translating it yields CASRLQEEQPQHF.

Comments on this clonotype: The junction differs from germline at one of its ends, possibly a read error. This sequence joins TRBV10-1 and TRBJ2-7; D unresolved. Germline V gene lookup returns CDR1 WNHNN and CDR2 SYGVQD (reference sequence). CDR3 length equals 12 residues. The CDR3 nucleotides read TGTGCCAGCAGTGAGAACTTTTACGAGCAGTACTTC. It codes for CASSENFYEQYF.

The sample holds many counts of this clonotype. The chain links TRBV7-3 to TRBJ2-1, with 11 bases lining up with TRBD2. The CDR3 totals 15 residues. Germline loops: CDR1 SGHTA, CDR2 FQGTGA. J gave up 4 bases and V 5 bases, and 4 bases lay outside the gene matches. CDR3 sequence reads: CASSALAGGYNEQFF. The DNA for the CDR3 is TGTGCCAGCAGCGCCCTAGCGGGGGGTTACAATGAGCAGTTCTTC.

The sample holds many counts of this clonotype. The chain couples TRBV5-1 to TRBJ2-7, with 7 bases lining up with TRBD1. V shed 2 bases and J 2 bases; nucleotides not matched to a gene: 10. CDR1 is SGHRS and CDR2 is YFSETQ in the germline V gene. This CDR3 spans 16 amino acids. The CDR3 DNA reads as TGCGCCAGCAGCTTAGATGTTGTGGGACAGCCCTACGAGCAGTACTTC. Translated, it gives CASSLDVVGQPYEQYF.

The chain is built from TRBV4-1 and TRBJ1-2; D remains unclear. V shed 0 bases and J shed 4 bases, with 9 bases lying between them. Germline assignment: CDR1 MGHRA and CDR2 YSYEKL. CDR3 size: 14 residues. The CDR3 reads CASSQEGSPYGYTF. The CDR3 DNA follows: TGCGCCAGCAGCCAAGAGGGCAGCCCCTATGGCTACACCTTC.

The chain combines TRBV7-8 with TRBJ2-6, with D possibly TRBD2 on 6 matching bases. The CDR3 runs to 16 residues. V was cut by 2 bases and J by 2 bases, with 10 bases left in between. From germline, CDR1 is SGHVS and CDR2 FQNEAQ. CDR3 amino acids: CASSLSGGAGANVLTF. CDR3 sequence (DNA): TGTGCCAGCAGCTTATCCGGGGGAGCTGGGGCCAACGTCCTGACTTTC.

The gene calls are TRBV14 and TRBJ2-5, with 7 bases lining up with TRBD2. V dropped 0 bases and J dropped 11; count of bases not matched to a gene: 6. Germline CDR1 is SGHDN and CDR2 is FVKESK. The CDR3 loop spans 13 amino acids. This CDR3 is CASSQDVGGTQYF. In DNA, the CDR3 is TGTGCCAGCAGCCAAGACGTCGGGGGGACTCAGTACTTC.

Concerning this clonotype itself: One end of the junction fails to match germline, which may point to a read error. The gene calls are TRBV29-1 and TRBJ2-7, with TRBD1 as a possible D gene (6 bases). The CDR3 contains 14 residues. Germline loops: CDR1 SQVTM, CDR2 ANQGSEA. The CDR3 bases are TGTAACCACCCACCGCAGGGGAGTGGATACGAGCAGTACTTC. Residues: CNHPPQGSGYEQYF.

The J gene is TRBJ2-4, the V gene TRBV7-2, with 7 nucleotides matching TRBD2. Per germline, CDR1 SGHTA and CDR2 FQGNSA. The trim removed 3 bases at V and 4 bases at J, leaving 6 bases unmatched. The CDR3 extends over 15 amino acids. CDR3 in amino acids: CASSLLRAGKNIQYF. CDR3 sequence (DNA): TGTGCCAGCAGCTTGTTACGAGCGGGAAAAAACATTCAGTACTTC.

This chain joins TRBV5-1 and TRBJ2-7; 11 bases fit TRBD1. Losses at the gene ends were 4 bases for V and 6 bases for J; bases not matched to a gene: 9. This CDR3 spans 15 amino acids. CDR1 is SGHRS and CDR2 is YFSETQ in the germline V gene. This CDR3 is CASSGVVDRGREQYF. CDR3 bases: TGCGCCAGCAGCGGAGTAGTGGACAGGGGGCGCGAGCAGTACTTC.

To note about this clonotype: At one end, the junction sequence differs from germline, possibly due to a read error. The V gene is TRBV6-4, the J gene TRBJ2-1; D may correspond to TRBD1 or TRBD2 (5 bases each). The CDR3 extends over 15 amino acids. Germline V gene data show CDR1 as MRHNA and CDR2 as SNTAGT. Here the CDR3 DNA reads TGTGCCTGCAGTTACGACAAGGGGAGTTACAATGAGCAGTTCTTC. Its translation: CACSYDKGSYNEQFF.

This clonotype was seen only a few times. Here the CDR3 DNA reads TGTGCCATCAGTGGTCAGGTGAACACCGGGGAGCTGTTTTTT. It is translated as CAISGQVNTGELFF. J is TRBJ2-2 and V is TRBV10-3; D call uncertain. Germline CDR1 ENHRY, CDR2 SYGVKD. V shed 4 bases and J shed 1 base, with 7 bases lying between them. CDR3 length: 14 residues.

The rearrangement joins TRBV3-1 to TRBJ2-1, with D possibly matching TRBD1 (6 bases). CDR1 is LGHDT and CDR2 is YNNKEL in the germline V gene (reference sequence). Trimming cost V 0 bases and J 5 bases, with 11 bases left between them. This CDR3 has 15 amino acids. CDR3 amino acids: CASSQDAGQHNEQFF. For the CDR3, the DNA is TGTGCCAGCAGCCAAGACGCCGGACAGCACAATGAGCAGTTCTTC.

Worth noting for this clonotype: This may arise from a read error, as a much more abundant clone is one base away. This chain uses TRBV9 with TRBJ2-7, with D unresolved. Trimming left V 0 bases short and J 1 base short, with 11 bases between. The CDR3 is 15 amino acids. Germline V gene sequence: CDR1 SGDLS, CDR2 YYNGEE. The CDR3 here is CASSVETRISYEQYF. CDR3 nucleotide sequence: TGTGCCAGCAGCGTAGAGACGAGGATATCCTACGAGCAGTACTTC. The full variable domain, with the rest looked up from reference TRBV9 and TRBJ2-7, is DSGVTQTPKHLITATGQRVTLRCSPRSGDLSVYWYQQSLDQGLQFLIQYYNGEERAKGNILERFSAQQFPDLHSELNLSSLELGDSALYFCASSVETRISYEQYFGPGTRLTVT.

The rearrangement uses TRBV7-2 and TRBJ2-3, with D perhaps TRBD1 (6 bases). This CDR3 is 14 amino acids long. Germline lookup yields CDR1 SGHTA and CDR2 FQGNSA. The germline V and J ends were trimmed by 7 bases and 1 base, with 12 bases remaining between them. Here the CDR3 DNA reads TGTGCCAGCACCCGAGGGGGTGGCACAGATACGCAGTATTTT. Amino acid sequence: CASTRGGGTDTQYF.

V and J are TRBV20-1 and TRBJ2-3; D might be TRBD2 (5 bases). Germline CDR1 DFQATT, CDR2 SNEGSKA (reference sequence). The CDR3 runs to 14 residues. V was shortened by 5 bases and J by 0 bases, with 12 bases between the two germline ends. In nucleotides, the CDR3 is TGCAGTGCTCAAACGGGGTCTAGCACAGATACGCAGTATTTT. Protein: CSAQTGSSTDTQYF.

The chain is built from TRBV20-1 and TRBJ2-5, with D perhaps matching TRBD1 (6 bases). The CDR3 runs to 14 residues. The V end lost 6 bases, the J end lost 2 bases, and 16 bases lay between the germline ends. Germline CDR1 reads DFQATT; CDR2 reads SNEGSKA (reference sequence). In DNA form, the CDR3 reads TGCAGTGCCCCCACCGGCGGACAGCAAGAGACCCAGTACTTC. Translating gives CSAPTGGQQETQYF.